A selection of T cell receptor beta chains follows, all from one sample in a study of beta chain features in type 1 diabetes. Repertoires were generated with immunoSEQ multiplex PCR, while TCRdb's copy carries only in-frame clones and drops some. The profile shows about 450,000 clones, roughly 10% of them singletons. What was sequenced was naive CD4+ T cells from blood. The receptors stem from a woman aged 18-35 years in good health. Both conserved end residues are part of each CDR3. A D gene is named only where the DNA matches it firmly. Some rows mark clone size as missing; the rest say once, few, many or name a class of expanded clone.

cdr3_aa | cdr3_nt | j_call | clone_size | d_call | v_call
CAISDNSLGGGEKLFF | TGTGCCATCAGTGACAACAGCTTGGGCGGTGGTGAAAAACTGTTTTTT | TRBJ1-4 | NA | NA | TRBV10-3
CASSKTGLGGYTF | TGTGCCAGCAGTAAGACAGGGTTAGGAGGCTACACCTTC | TRBJ1-2 | NA | TRBD1 | TRBV2
CASSPDYAGGSGEQFF | TGTGCCAGCTCACCCGACTACGCGGGGGGGAGTGGTGAGCAGTTCTTC | TRBJ2-1 | NA | TRBD2 | TRBV18
CASSHSTARRQETQYF | TGTGCCAGCAGCCATTCAACAGCCCGCCGCCAAGAGACCCAGTACTTC | TRBJ2-5 | NA | NA | TRBV14
CRGEDNYGYTF | TGCAGAGGGGAGGATAACTATGGCTACACCTTC | TRBJ1-2 | NA | NA | TRBV29-1
CASHRTGYNSPLHF | TGTGCCAGCCACCGAACAGGCTATAATTCACCCCTCCACTTT | TRBJ1-6 | few | NA | TRBV6-5
CSVAFSGNTIYF | TGCAGCGTCGCCTTTTCCGGAAACACCATATATTTT | TRBJ1-3 | few | NA | TRBV29-1
CASSYAGFRNNEQFF | TGTGCCAGCAGTTATGCGGGGTTTCGGAACAATGAGCAGTTCTTC | TRBJ2-1 | NA | NA | TRBV6-5
CASSRGPTSYNEQFF | TGTGCCAGCAGCCGGGGACCTACCTCCTACAATGAGCAGTTCTTC | TRBJ2-1 | few | NA | TRBV7-3
CASSLGASGNYEQFF | TGCGCCAGCAGCTTGGGGGCTAGCGGGAACTATGAGCAGTTCTTC | TRBJ2-1 | few | TRBD2 | TRBV5-1
CAWRGPGTAYGYTF | TGTGCCTGGAGGGGCCCTGGGACGGCCTATGGCTACACCTTC | TRBJ1-2 | NA | NA | TRBV30
CASSFPGAWETQYF | TGCGCCAGCAGCTTCCCGGGCGCCTGGGAGACCCAGTACTTC | TRBJ2-5 | NA | NA | TRBV5-1
CASSVGTTPLGNTQYF | TGTGCCAGCAGCGTAGGGACTACTCCCTTGGGGAATACGCAGTATTTT | TRBJ2-3 | few | NA | TRBV9
CAMSDRTEGGQFF | TGTGCCATGTCCGACCGGACAGAAGGGGGGCAGTTCTTC | TRBJ2-1 | NA | NA | TRBV10-3
CASSLDRVNGEQFF | TGTGCCAGCAGCTTGGACAGGGTAAACGGTGAGCAGTTCTTC | TRBJ2-1 | few | NA | TRBV5-4
CASSLGQPGELFF | TGTGCCAGCAGTCTCGGACAGCCCGGGGAGCTGTTTTTT | TRBJ2-2 | few | NA | TRBV28
CASRGQGADTQYF | TGTGCCAGCAGGGGACAGGGAGCAGATACGCAGTATTTT | TRBJ2-3 | NA | TRBD1 | TRBV6-4
CASSQDIRYEGYTF | TGCGCCAGCAGCCAAGATATACGATACGAGGGCTACACCTTC | TRBJ1-2 | few | NA | TRBV4-1
CASSPRQRLTDTQYF | TGTGCCAGCAGCCCCCGCCAGCGGCTCACAGATACGCAGTATTTT | TRBJ2-3 | few | NA | TRBV9
CASSWGIGTEAFF | TGTGCCAGCAGCTGGGGGATCGGCACTGAAGCTTTCTTT | TRBJ1-1 | NA | NA | TRBV7-9
CASSHGGNVDIQYF | TGCGCCAGCAGCCATGGGGGGAACGTTGACATTCAGTACTTC | TRBJ2-4 | few | NA | TRBV4-1
CASSPGPSGGLYEQYF | TGTGCCAGCAGCCCGGGCCCGTCGGGGGGCTTATACGAGCAGTACTTC | TRBJ2-7 | NA | NA | TRBV7-2
CASSQVLRSGTGGGYTF | TGTGCCAGCAGCCAAGTCCTCCGATCCGGGACAGGAGGCGGCTACACCTTC | TRBJ1-2 | once | TRBD1 | TRBV4-2
CASRRGQGANTGELFF | TGTGCCAGCAGACGCGGACAGGGGGCGAACACCGGGGAGCTGTTTTTT | TRBJ2-2 | few | TRBD1 | TRBV13
CASSLAGSYSGNTIYF | TGTGCCAGCAGCTTAGCCGGCAGCTACTCTGGAAACACCATATATTTT | TRBJ1-3 | few | NA | TRBV7-9
CASRNRGADTQYF | TGTGCCAGCAGGAATAGGGGTGCAGATACGCAGTATTTT | TRBJ2-3 | NA | NA | TRBV25-1